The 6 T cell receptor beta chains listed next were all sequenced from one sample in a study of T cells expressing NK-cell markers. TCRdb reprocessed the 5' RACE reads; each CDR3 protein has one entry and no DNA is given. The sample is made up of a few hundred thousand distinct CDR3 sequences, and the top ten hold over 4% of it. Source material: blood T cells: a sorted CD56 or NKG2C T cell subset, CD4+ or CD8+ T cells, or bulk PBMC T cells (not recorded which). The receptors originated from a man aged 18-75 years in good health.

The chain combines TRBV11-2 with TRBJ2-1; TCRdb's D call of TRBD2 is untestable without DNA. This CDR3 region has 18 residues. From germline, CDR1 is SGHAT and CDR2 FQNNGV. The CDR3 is CASSSPGLAGGPYNEQFF.

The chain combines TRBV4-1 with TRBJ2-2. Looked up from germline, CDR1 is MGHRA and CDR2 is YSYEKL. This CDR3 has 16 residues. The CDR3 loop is CASSHKQIANTGELFF.

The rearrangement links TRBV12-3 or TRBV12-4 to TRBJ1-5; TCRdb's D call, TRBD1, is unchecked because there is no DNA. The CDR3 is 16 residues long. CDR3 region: CATQSSGGGVIQPQHF.

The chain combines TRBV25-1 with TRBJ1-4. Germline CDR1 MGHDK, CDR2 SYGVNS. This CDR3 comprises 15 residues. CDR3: CASSQFAATNEKLFF.

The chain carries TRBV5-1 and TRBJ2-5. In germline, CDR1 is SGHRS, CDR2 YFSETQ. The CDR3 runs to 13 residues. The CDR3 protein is CASSLTNPETQYF.

The CDR3 spells CSATLAGLYYEQYF. The genes are TRBV20-1 and TRBJ2-7; TCRdb proposes TRBD2, but this gene call is untestable without DNA. The CDR3 contains 14 residues. Germline lookup yields CDR1 DFQATT and CDR2 SNEGSKA (reference sequence).